This T cell receptor (beta chain) was sequenced for a study of blood T cell repertoires in COVID-19. As for the study in general: Acute and convalescent COVID-19 samples came from the United States, Italy and Spain. The analysed material was cDNA or gDNA that came from T cells, B-cell-depleted T cells, or PBMCs.

Source study methods: Nucleated cell counts were estimated from reference gene primer amplification. The data were produced by immunoSEQ multiplex PCR, yet TCRdb's version contains in-frame clones alone and is incomplete. V and J calls and clone size are copied from that table; D and trimming were computed from the DNA. This sample has more than 400,000 clones, with approximately 85% found just once. V lost 0 bases and J 2 bases, leaving 6 bases between the germline ends. Germline values: CDR1 SGHRS, CDR2 YFSETQ. The CDR3 is 15 residues long. The sample consisted of peripheral blood. The chain links TRBV5-1 to TRBJ2-6; TRBD2 is a possible D gene (5 bases). The TCR sequence derives from a human donor in a cohort sampled during active COVID-19. The CDR3 loop is CASSLGGAGANVLTF. DNA for the CDR3: TGCGCCAGCAGCTTGGGGGGAGCTGGGGCCAACGTCCTGACTTTC.